Below, 2 T cell receptor beta chains from the same sample are listed, as sequenced in a study of OX40 agonist ivuxolimab in advanced cancers. Assay used: immunoSEQ multiplex PCR; TCRdb lists only in-frame clones, some missing. The table shows about 67,000 clones, with roughly 84% occurring only once. Sequencing was performed on CD4+ or CD8+ T cells sorted from blood, taken in a trial of the OX40 agonist ivuxolimab. These receptors were obtained from an adult with an advanced solid tumor such as melanoma, head and neck, liver or kidney cancer.

This chain links TRBV6-5 with TRBJ1-1, with D maybe TRBD1 (5 bases). The germline CDR1 and CDR2 sequences are MNHEY and SVGAGI. V lost 7 bases to trimming and J lost 3 bases, with 12 bases between them. The CDR3 totals 13 residues. The CDR3: CASILSGDTEAFF. The CDR3 DNA sequence: TGTGCCAGCATTTTGTCGGGGGACACTGAAGCTTTCTTT.

This clone was seen only once. The chain combines TRBV5-8 with TRBJ2-7; 14 nucleotides line up with TRBD2. Losses at the gene ends were 4 bases for V and 1 base for J; bases not matched to a gene: 1. Germline CDR1 and CDR2: SGHTS and YDEGEE. The CDR3 is 15 amino acids. The CDR3 nucleotides read TGTGCCAGCAGCCGGACTAGCGGGAGGTCCTACGAGCAGTACTTC. Translating gives CASSRTSGRSYEQYF.